Listed here are 4 T cell receptor beta chains from one sample, sequenced in a study of shared clonotypes between healthy human individuals. Sequencing used immunoSEQ multiplex PCR; TCRdb keeps in-frame clones, though not all of them. The sample has around 500,000 clones, 70% to 80% seen once. Sequences were obtained from PBMCs. Receptor source: a woman aged 40 to 50 in good health. Some clones in this sample may be carry-over from other donors' samples.

The chain carries TRBV7-9 and TRBJ2-1; maybe TRBD2 (6 bases). The CDR3 extends over 13 amino acids. Germline lookup yields CDR1 SEHNR and CDR2 FQNEAQ (reference sequence). The ends were cut back, 3 bases at V and 10 bases at J, with 13 bases in the middle. This CDR3 reads CASSLAGRGEQFF. The DNA for the CDR3 is TGTGCCAGCAGCTTGGCGGGGAGAGGGGAGCAGTTCTTC.

V usage is TRBV19 and J usage is TRBJ1-4; maybe TRBD1 (5 bases). Germline V gives CDR1 LNHDA, CDR2 SQIVND (reference sequence). Trimming shortened V by 6 bases and J by 4 bases, and 15 bases separated the two germline ends. The CDR3 contains 15 residues. CDR3 loop: CASSLLRGRNEKLFF. DNA for the CDR3: TGTGCCAGTAGCCTCTTACGGGGCCGTAATGAAAAACTGTTTTTT.

The genes are TRBV28 and TRBJ1-2; D perhaps matches TRBD1 (5 bases). Germline values: CDR1 MDHEN, CDR2 SYDVKM. V was trimmed by 11 bases and J by 5 bases, leaving 24 bases between them. The CDR3 is 15 residues long. The CDR3 DNA follows: TGTGCCTCCGGGCGGGGGTCGGTGGCTAGGTATGGCTACACCTTC. Protein product: CASGRGSVARYGYTF.

This clone was seen just once. This specimen includes other DNA sequences encoding the same CDR3. CDR3 amino acids: CASSPAADYEQYF. The CDR3 bases are TGTGCCAGCTCACCGGCTGCCGACTACGAGCAGTACTTC. The chain employs TRBV18 and TRBJ2-7, with D unresolved. In germline, CDR1 is KGHSH, CDR2 LQKENI. The CDR3 is 13 residues long. V lost 3 bases to trimming and J lost 3 bases, with 9 bases between them.